Each of the 14 T cell receptor beta chains below was sequenced from the same sample in a study of CD8 T cell repertoires and HIV-1 epitope variants. TCRdb keeps only in-frame clones here, not all; method: immunoSEQ multiplex PCR. Altogether about 95,000 clones are present, just under 75% being singletons, with the ten largest covering under 30%. Specimen: uncultured baseline CD8+ T cells from peripheral blood mononuclear cells (PBMCs). These receptors originate from a male donor with HIV.

The chain joins TRBV7-2 to TRBJ2-5; 13 bases fit TRBD2. Germline loops: CDR1 SGHTA, CDR2 FQGNSA. This CDR3 contains 16 residues. J was trimmed by 3 bases and V by 3 bases; bases with no gene match: 4. In nucleotides, the CDR3 is TGTGCCAGCAGCTTCCGAGGGACTAGCGGGAAAGAGACCCAGTACTTC. This encodes CASSFRGTSGKETQYF.

The CDR3 DNA reads TGTGCCAGCAGGGAGGAAGGGGATAATCAGCCCCAGCATTTT. It codes for CASREEGDNQPQHF. The chain links TRBV6-5 to TRBJ1-5; the D gene is possibly TRBD1 (5 bases). Trimming cost V 6 bases and J 4 bases, with 13 bases left between them. This CDR3 has 14 amino acids. Looked up from germline, CDR1 is MNHEY and CDR2 is SVGAGI.

J is TRBJ1-1 and V is TRBV2, with D possibly being TRBD1 (6 bases). This CDR3 comprises 16 residues. Trimming pared 7 bases from V and 1 base from J, leaving 19 bases between. Germline loops: CDR1 SNHLY, CDR2 FYNNEI. CDR3 in amino acids: CASTTGGGKGNTEAFF. As DNA, the CDR3 is TGTGCCAGCACAACCGGGGGCGGGAAGGGGAACACTGAAGCTTTCTTT.

The chain joins TRBV28 to TRBJ1-1, with D hard to call. Germline CDR1 reads MDHEN; CDR2 reads SYDVKM. The V end was cut by 3 bases, the J end by 1 base, with 12 bases between. The CDR3 runs 15 residues. In DNA form, the CDR3 reads TGTGCCAGCAGTTTCGGACGGACTAAGAACACTGAAGCTTTCTTT. It translates to CASSFGRTKNTEAFF.

The rearrangement joins TRBV28 to TRBJ2-7; D gene uncertain. The CDR3 spans 13 residues. The V end was cut by 4 bases, the J end by 4 bases, with 11 bases between. The germline V gene encodes CDR1 MDHEN and CDR2 SYDVKM. CDR3 nucleotides: TGTGCCAGCAGTTCCATCGTTAATTACGAGCAGTACTTC. Protein product: CASSSIVNYEQYF.

This chain connects TRBV25-1 to TRBJ2-5, with no clear D. The V end was cut by 1 base, the J end by 4 bases, with 4 bases between. From germline, CDR1 is MGHDK and CDR2 SYGVNS. This CDR3 comprises 12 residues. The CDR3 DNA reads TGTGCCAGCAGTGAATCGCGAGAGACCCAGTACTTC. Translation: CASSESRETQYF.

The V and J genes are TRBV5-5 and TRBJ2-7; D unresolved. The CDR3 has 16 amino acids. V was trimmed by 2 bases and J by 3 bases, leaving 18 bases between them. Germline CDR1 SGHKS, CDR2 YYEKEE (reference sequence). CDR3: CASSFVGEIFVYEQYF. The CDR3, as DNA: TGTGCCAGCAGCTTCGTGGGCGAGATATTCGTCTACGAGCAGTACTTC.

The chain employs TRBV28 and TRBJ2-7, with TRBD1 matching 7 bases. J was trimmed by 5 bases and V by 6 bases; bases with no gene match: 7. The CDR3 contains 13 residues. Germline values: CDR1 MDHEN, CDR2 SYDVKM. CDR3 amino acids: CASSLTGWDEQYF. The CDR3 coding sequence is TGTGCCAGCAGCCTGACAGGGTGGGACGAGCAGTACTTC.

The V and J genes are TRBV7-2 and TRBJ1-5; D may be TRBD1 (5 bases). The V end was cut by 0 bases, the J end by 7 bases, with 16 bases between. Germline lookup yields CDR1 SGHTA and CDR2 FQGNSA. The CDR3 spans 16 residues. The CDR3 sequence: CASSLAASKRGQPQHF. CDR3 bases: TGTGCCAGCAGCTTAGCTGCCAGTAAAAGGGGACAGCCCCAGCATTTT.

V usage is TRBV21-1 and J usage is TRBJ2-7; the DNA was not compared with TRBD1, the D call given in the table. TRBV21-1 is classified as a pseudogene. This CDR3 spans 17 amino acids. The CDR3 DNA reads TGTGCCAGCAGCAAAGGTAACCGGGACAGGGGCTCCTACGAGCAGTACTTC. Its translation is CASSKGNRDRGSYEQYF.

There are a few counts of this clone. V gene TRBV28 combines with J gene TRBJ2-7, with D perhaps matching TRBD2 (5 bases). There are 15 residues in the CDR3. CDR1 is MDHEN, CDR2 SYDVKM, per germline. V shed 6 bases and J shed 3 bases, with 18 bases lying between them. The DNA for the CDR3 is TGTGCCAGCAGCACCAGCGGCTTCGCCGACTACGAGCAGTACTTC. This gives the protein CASSTSGFADYEQYF. The entire variable domain, with the rest obtained from reference TRBV28 and TRBJ2-7, is as follows: DVKVTQSSRYLVKRTGEKVFLECVQDMDHENMFWYRQDPGLGLRLIYFSYDVKMKEKGDIPEGYSVSREKKERFSLILESASTNQTSMYLCASSTSGFADYEQYFGPGTRLTVT.

The rearrangement joins TRBV6-1 to TRBJ1-3; 7 nucleotides match TRBD1. The CDR3 is 17 residues long. CDR1 and CDR2 (germline): MNHNS, SASEGT. With 4 bases clipped from V and 4 bases from J, the junction kept 13 bases outside the gene matches. The CDR3: CASSAFSDRVLGNTIYF. The CDR3 DNA is TGTGCCAGCAGTGCTTTTTCCGACAGGGTCCTCGGAAACACCATATATTTT.

The rearrangement uses TRBV18 and TRBJ1-2, with 8 bases fitting TRBD1. Germline V CDR1 and CDR2: KGHSH, LQKENI. The CDR3 is made up of 15 amino acids. Unmatched junction bases numbered 7, after V lost 3 bases and J lost 4 bases. CDR3 bases: TGTGCCAGCTCACCTTTTAGACAGGGGACCTATGGCTACACCTTC. Protein sequence: CASSPFRQGTYGYTF.

The rearrangement uses TRBV7-8 and TRBJ2-4, with a possible D match to TRBD2 (5 bases). CDR1 SGHVS and CDR2 FQNEAQ come from the germline V gene. V was pared by 4 bases and J by 1 base, with 20 bases between. This CDR3 is built from 18 residues. The CDR3 coding sequence is TGTGCCAGCAGCTCCACCCCGGGGTCGTACAGCGCCAAAAACATTCAGTACTTC. Protein sequence: CASSSTPGSYSAKNIQYF.